This T cell receptor (beta chain) was sequenced during a study of cytomegalovirus exposure and HLA in healthy donors. Whole-study results and caveats: It was confirmed in vitro that three of the CMV-associated chains were specific for CMV antigens.

Turning to this clone: The antigen is unknown.

V dropped 7 bases and J dropped 4 bases, with 19 bases sitting between them. Germline CDR1 is LNHDA and CDR2 is SQIVND (reference sequence). The CDR3 totals 15 residues. The data were produced by immunoSEQ multiplex PCR, yet TCRdb's version contains in-frame clones alone and is incomplete. The table has 150,000 to 200,000 clones, more than 70% seen once. The rearrangement uses TRBV19 and TRBJ1-1; possible D gene TRBD1, 5 bases. Source material: PBMCs. This clonotype originated in a woman aged 18-29 years in good health and CMV-seronegative. CDR3 nucleotides: TGTGCCAGTATAGTAGGGGAAGGGGCTGGCACTGAAGCTTTCTTT. It encodes CASIVGEGAGTEAFF.